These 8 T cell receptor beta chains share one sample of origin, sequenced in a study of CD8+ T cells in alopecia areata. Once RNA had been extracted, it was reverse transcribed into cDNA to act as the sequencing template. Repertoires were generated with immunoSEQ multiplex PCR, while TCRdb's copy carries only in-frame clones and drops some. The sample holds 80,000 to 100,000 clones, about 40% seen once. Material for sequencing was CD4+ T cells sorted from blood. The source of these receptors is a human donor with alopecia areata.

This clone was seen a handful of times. CDR3 residues: CSVEVTGGWGGQYF. DNA of the CDR3: TGCAGCGTTGAAGTGACAGGGGGCTGGGGTGGGCAGTATTTT. J is TRBJ2-3 and V is TRBV29-1; 10 positions agree with TRBD1. In germline, CDR1 is SQVTM, CDR2 ANQGSEA. Germline trimming cut 1 base from V and 11 bases from J; bases unmatched to any gene: 9. The CDR3 is 14 residues long.

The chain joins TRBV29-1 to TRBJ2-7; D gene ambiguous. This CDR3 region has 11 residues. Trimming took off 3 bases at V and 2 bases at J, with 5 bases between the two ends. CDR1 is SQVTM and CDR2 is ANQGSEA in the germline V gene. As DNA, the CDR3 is TGCAGCGTTGATCTCGCCTACGAGCAGTACTTC. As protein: CSVDLAYEQYF.

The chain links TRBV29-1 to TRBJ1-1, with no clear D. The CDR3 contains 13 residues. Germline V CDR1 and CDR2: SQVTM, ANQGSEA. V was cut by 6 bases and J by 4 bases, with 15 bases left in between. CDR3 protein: CSVWETTVTEAFF. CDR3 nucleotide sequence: TGCAGCGTCTGGGAAACGACGGTCACTGAAGCTTTCTTT.

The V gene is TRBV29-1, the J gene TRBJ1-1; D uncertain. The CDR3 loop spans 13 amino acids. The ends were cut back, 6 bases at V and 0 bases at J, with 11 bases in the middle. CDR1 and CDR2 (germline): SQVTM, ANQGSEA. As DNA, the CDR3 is TGCAGCGTGCGCATCACAGTGAACACTGAAGCTTTCTTT. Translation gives CSVRITVNTEAFF.

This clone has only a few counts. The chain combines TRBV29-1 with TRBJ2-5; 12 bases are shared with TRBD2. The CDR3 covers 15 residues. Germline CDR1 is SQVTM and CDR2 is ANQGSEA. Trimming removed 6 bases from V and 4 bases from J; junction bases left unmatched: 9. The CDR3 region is CSVPTSGGLGETQYF. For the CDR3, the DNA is TGCAGCGTACCGACTAGCGGGGGCCTCGGAGAGACCCAGTACTTC.

The DNA for the CDR3 is TGTGCCTGGGTTAAGCGGGGGCGCAACTATGGCTACACCTTC. Encoded protein: CAWVKRGRNYGYTF. The chain uses TRBV30 and TRBJ1-2; TRBD1 might be the D (6 bases). V shed 5 bases and J shed 2 bases, with 15 bases lying between them. CDR1 is GTSNPN, CDR2 SVGIG, per germline (reference sequence). The CDR3 spans 14 residues.

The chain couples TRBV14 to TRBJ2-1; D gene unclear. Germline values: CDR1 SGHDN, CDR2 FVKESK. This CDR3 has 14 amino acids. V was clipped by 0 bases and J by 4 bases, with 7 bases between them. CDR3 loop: CASSQEGRYNEQFF. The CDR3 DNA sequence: TGTGCCAGCAGCCAAGAGGGCCGGTACAATGAGCAGTTCTTC.

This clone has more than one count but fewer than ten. Here the CDR3 reads CSTQRGGDSYNEQFF. The CDR3 DNA follows: TGCAGCACTCAGAGAGGGGGGGACTCCTACAATGAGCAGTTCTTC. The V gene is TRBV29-1, the J gene TRBJ2-1, with a possible D match to TRBD2 (7 bases). The CDR3 loop spans 15 amino acids. Trimming took off 8 bases at V and 0 bases at J, with 17 bases between the two ends. Germline V gene lookup returns CDR1 SQVTM and CDR2 ANQGSEA.